The count of the clone carrying this T cell receptor (beta chain) is one. The source of the sample is a study of blood T cell repertoires in COVID-19. Overall study: Acute and convalescent COVID-19 specimens originated in the United States, Italy and Spain.

Germline CDR1 and CDR2: MNHEY and SVGAGI. V gave up 2 bases and J gave up 9 bases, with 11 bases separating them. The CDR3 length is 13 residues. Recruited during active infection, patients (from Seattle) were subsequently followed longitudinally. Authors' processing steps: Using reference gene primer amplification, nucleated cell counts were estimated. TCRdb's copy holds only in-frame clones and misses some; the assay was immunoSEQ multiplex PCR. That table is the source of V, J and clone size, and D and trimming were worked out from the DNA. The sample holds a few hundred thousand clones, 75% to 95% seen once.

The TCR was taken from a person in their late teens or twenties with COVID-19, enrolled during active disease. Sequencing input: peripheral blood. The chain employs TRBV6-5 and TRBJ2-1; D possibly corresponds to TRBD1 (5 bases). The CDR3 DNA is TGTGCCAGCAGTTACGCGGCAGGGCCTGAGCAGTTCTTC. Its translation: CASSYAAGPEQFF.